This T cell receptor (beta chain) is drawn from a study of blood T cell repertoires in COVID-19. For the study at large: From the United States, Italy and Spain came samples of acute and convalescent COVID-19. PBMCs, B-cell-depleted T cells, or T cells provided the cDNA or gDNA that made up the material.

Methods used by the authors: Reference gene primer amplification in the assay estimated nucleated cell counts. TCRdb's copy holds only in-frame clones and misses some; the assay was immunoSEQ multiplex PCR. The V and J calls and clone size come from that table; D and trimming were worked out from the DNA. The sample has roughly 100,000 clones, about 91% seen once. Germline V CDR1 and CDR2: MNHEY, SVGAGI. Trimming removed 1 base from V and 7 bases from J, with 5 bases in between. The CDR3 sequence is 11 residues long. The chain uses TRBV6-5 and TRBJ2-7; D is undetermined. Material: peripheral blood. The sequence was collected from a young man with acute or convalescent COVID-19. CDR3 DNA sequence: TGTGCCAGCAGTTACTACTCAGAGCAGTACTTC. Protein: CASSYYSEQYF.